This T cell receptor beta chain stems from a study of Graves' ophthalmopathy and Graves' hyperthyroidism. V was clipped by 5 bases and J by 0 bases, with 14 bases between them. CDR1 is LGHNA, CDR2 YSLEER, per germline. The CDR3 has 15 residues. RNA transcripts were the source from which TCR beta CDR3 regions were amplified. HTBI primers were employed in first-round RT-PCR, then a second-round multiplex PCR followed. TCRdb redid the calling of the multiplex PCR reads with MiXCR, one entry per CDR3 protein. Among around 1,000,000 distinct CDR3 sequences, 35% to 40% were seen once, and the ten largest hold over 8.5%.

The clonotype originates from an adult man with Graves' hyperthyroidism. The chain recombines TRBV4-3 with TRBJ2-7, with TRBD2 as a possible D gene (5 bases). Sequencing was performed on peripheral blood or thyroid tissue (not recorded which). CDR3 nucleotides: TGCGCCAGCAGCGAAGGACTGGGGAGCTCCTACGAGCAGTACTTC. Its protein is CASSEGLGSSYEQYF.